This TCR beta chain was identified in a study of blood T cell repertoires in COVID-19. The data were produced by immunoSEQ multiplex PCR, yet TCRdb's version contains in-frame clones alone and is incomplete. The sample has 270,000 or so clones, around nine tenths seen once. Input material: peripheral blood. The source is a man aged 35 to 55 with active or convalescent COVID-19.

This CDR3 is CASSSGQGTDEQYF. The CDR3 nucleotides are TGTGCCAGTAGTTCGGGACAGGGCACCGACGAGCAGTACTTC. The chain couples TRBV19 to TRBJ2-7, with TRBD1 matching over 9 bases. The germline V gene has CDR1 LNHDA and CDR2 SQIVND (reference sequence). The CDR3 spans 14 residues. With 5 bases clipped from V and 5 bases from J, the junction kept 7 bases outside the gene matches. The variable domain in full, with the rest retrieved from reference TRBV19 and TRBJ2-7, is DGGITQSPKYLFRKEGQNVTLSCEQNLNHDAMYWYRQDPGQGLRLIYYSQIVNDFQKGDIAEGYSVSREKKESFPLTVTSAQKNPTAFYLCASSSGQGTDEQYFGPGTRLTVT.